One and the same sample provided the 24 T cell receptor beta chains below, sequenced in a study of T cells after yellow fever vaccination. TCRdb called the 5' RACE reads again in MiXCR, with one record for every CDR3 protein. The sample records 120,000 to 150,000 distinct CDR3 sequences, 7.7% being singletons. Sequences were derived from CD4+ T cells sorted from PBMCs, sampled 5 days after the yellow fever booster vaccination. Receptors originate from a man younger than 40 who received the YFV17D yellow fever vaccine.

In its sample, this clonotype was seen many times. This chain links TRBV7-6 with TRBJ2-1, with 12 positions matching TRBD2. The CDR3 is 16 amino acids. Germline V gene data show CDR1 as SGHVS and CDR2 as FNYEAQ. V shed 2 bases and J 6 bases; nucleotides not matched to a gene: 5. The CDR3 DNA follows: TGTGCCAGCAGCTTACTAGCGGGAGGGATCGGCAATGAGCAGTTCTTC. Translation gives CASSLLAGGIGNEQFF.

This clonotype was detected many times. The rearrangement uses TRBV5-1 and TRBJ2-2; 10 bases are shared with TRBD2. The CDR3 runs to 18 residues. The V gene end was trimmed by 0 bases and the J gene end by 3 bases; junction bases not matched to a gene: 8. Germline-derived CDR1 and CDR2 are SGHRS and YFSETQ. Here the CDR3 reads CASSLGQRTSGYTGELFF. The CDR3 DNA follows: TGCGCCAGCAGCTTGGGACAGAGGACTAGCGGCTACACCGGGGAGCTGTTTTTT.

A few counts support this clonotype. Written as DNA, the CDR3 is TGTGCCAGTAGCACCCTTCCCCAAGAGACCCAGTACTTC. Translated: CASSTLPQETQYF. The V and J genes are TRBV19 and TRBJ2-5; D not certain. Trimming cost V 6 bases and J 1 base, with 9 bases left between them. The CDR3 loop spans 13 amino acids. Germline lookup yields CDR1 LNHDA and CDR2 SQIVND (reference sequence).

This clonotype appeared many times. J is TRBJ2-5 and V is TRBV7-8, with 9 bases identical to TRBD2. CDR1 and CDR2 (germline): SGHVS, FQNEAQ. Trimming at V came to 5 bases and at J to 5 bases, leaving 6 bases not matched to a gene. CDR3 size: 14 residues. The CDR3 loop reads CASSPSGRSETQYF. CDR3 bases: TGTGCCAGCAGCCCCAGCGGGAGGAGTGAGACCCAGTACTTC.

This clonotype was found many times. The chain links TRBV29-1 to TRBJ1-2; D possibly corresponds to TRBD1 (5 bases). The V and J ends lost 6 bases and 5 bases respectively, with 19 bases between them. This CDR3 spans 14 amino acids. The germline CDR1 and CDR2 sequences are SQVTM and ANQGSEA. Here the CDR3 reads CSVEKTGTSYGYTF. Written as DNA, the CDR3 is TGCAGCGTAGAGAAAACCGGGACGTCGTATGGCTACACCTTC.

This clonotype was counted many times. The rearrangement joins TRBV12-3 or TRBV12-4 to TRBJ1-2, with 9 positions matching TRBD1. This CDR3 is built from 14 residues. V lost 5 bases and J lost 7; bases outside the gene matches: 8. The CDR3 sequence: CASSRTGDYRGYTF. CDR3 DNA: TGTGCCAGCAGTAGGACAGGGGATTACCGTGGCTACACCTTC.

As to this clonotype: A read error may explain this, as a much larger clone is one base away. The chain is built from TRBV19 and TRBJ2-1; the D is unclear. Germline values: CDR1 LNHDA, CDR2 SQIVND (reference sequence). The CDR3 loop spans 15 amino acids. The CDR3 nucleotides read TGTTCCAGTAGGGCTGGATACCCGGTGTACAATGAGCAGTTCTTC. It specifies CSSRAGYPVYNEQFF.

The sample holds many counts of this clonotype. V is TRBV5-5 and J is TRBJ2-5; D is ambiguous. Germline CDR1 and CDR2: SGHKS and YYEKEE (reference sequence). The CDR3 has 15 amino acids. The ends were cut back, 0 bases at V and 2 bases at J, with 11 bases in the middle. CDR3 residues: CASSLGEGRQETQYF. CDR3 coding DNA: TGTGCCAGCAGCTTGGGGGAAGGCAGACAAGAGACCCAGTACTTC.

Ten or more counts support this clonotype. This chain connects TRBV4-2 to TRBJ2-7; D is uncertain. V was clipped by 0 bases and J by 2 bases, with 11 bases between them. This CDR3 is built from 15 residues. Germline loops: CDR1 LGHNA, CDR2 YNFKEQ. DNA for the CDR3: TGTGCCAGCAGCCAAGATGCTGGAACAACCTACGAGCAGTACTTC. Protein sequence: CASSQDAGTTYEQYF.

This clonotype was detected many times. The V and J genes are TRBV29-1 and TRBJ2-3, with a tentative D call TRBD2 (6 bases). Germline CDR1 is SQVTM and CDR2 is ANQGSEA. The CDR3 loop spans 14 amino acids. V was clipped by 4 bases and J by 3 bases, with 14 bases between them. CDR3: CSVAPEGRTDTQYF. CDR3 coding DNA: TGCAGCGTTGCCCCGGAGGGACGGACAGATACGCAGTATTTT.

There are many counts of this clonotype. The chain links TRBV4-3 to TRBJ2-7; TRBD2 aligns across 7 bases. Germline V gene sequence: CDR1 LGHNA, CDR2 YSLEER. J lost 0 bases, V lost 0 bases, and 5 bases had no gene match. This CDR3 contains 16 residues. CDR3 nucleotide sequence: TGCGCCAGCAGCCAAGATTTTCAGCGGGACTCCTACGAGCAGTACTTC. Residues: CASSQDFQRDSYEQYF.

Ten or more counts support this clonotype. The V gene is TRBV9, the J gene TRBJ2-5; 13 positions agree with TRBD2. V shed 3 bases, J shed 5 bases, and the junction held 4 bases outside the gene matches. This CDR3 has 15 residues. Germline V CDR1 and CDR2: SGDLS, YYNGEE. The CDR3 reads CASSGGLAGVETQYF. As DNA, the CDR3 is TGTGCCAGCAGCGGCGGACTAGCGGGAGTTGAGACCCAGTACTTC.

This clonotype was seen at least ten times. The J gene is TRBJ1-5, the V gene TRBV28; no reliable D call. The CDR3 extends over 15 amino acids. Per the germline V gene, CDR1 is MDHEN and CDR2 is SYDVKM. V lost 3 bases to trimming and J lost 1 base, with 10 bases between them. The DNA of the CDR3 is TGTGCCAGCAGTTTCCCGTCGGTAAGCAATCAGCCCCAGCATTTT. This codes for CASSFPSVSNQPQHF.

This chain uses TRBV11-2 with TRBJ2-7; 9 nucleotides line up with TRBD1. The CDR3 contains 15 residues. Trimming cost V 4 bases and J 6 bases; bases outside gene matches: 10. Germline loops: CDR1 SGHAT, CDR2 FQNNGV. The CDR3 DNA reads as TGTGCCAGCAGCTCAAACCCGGGACAGGGTTCCGAGCAGTACTTC. Protein: CASSSNPGQGSEQYF.

This clonotype was seen repeatedly, ten times or more. This chain joins TRBV5-1 and TRBJ1-5, with 8 bases that match TRBD1. The trim removed 2 bases at V and 7 bases at J, leaving 11 bases unmatched. CDR3 length: 16 amino acids. In germline, CDR1 is SGHRS, CDR2 YFSETQ. The chain's CDR3 is CASSLQGVSGDQPQHF. The CDR3, as DNA: TGCGCCAGCAGCTTACAGGGGGTGAGTGGGGACCAGCCCCAGCATTTT.

The chain employs TRBV7-6 and TRBJ2-3, with a weak D call TRBD1 (6 bases). CDR3 length: 15 amino acids. V dropped 5 bases and J dropped 4 bases, with 16 bases sitting between them. The germline V gene has CDR1 SGHVS and CDR2 FNYEAQ. The CDR3 nucleotides are TGTGCCAGCAGCCCCCCAGGGGAAGGCGCAGATACGCAGTATTTT. This gives the protein CASSPPGEGADTQYF.

This clonotype was counted many times. J is TRBJ2-2 and V is TRBV4-2; the D is unclear. The V gene lost 0 bases and the J gene lost 4 bases, with 9 bases spanning the gap. Germline V lookup: CDR1 LGHNA, CDR2 YNFKEQ. The CDR3 runs to 15 residues. The CDR3 sequence is CASSQDALPTGELFF. The CDR3 coding sequence is TGTGCCAGCAGCCAAGATGCGCTACCCACCGGGGAGCTGTTTTTT.

This clonotype was observed many times. This rearrangement joins TRBV28 to TRBJ2-2; the match to TRBD1 covers 9 bases. Trimming removed 3 bases from V and 4 bases from J; junction bases left unmatched: 6. Germline-derived CDR1 and CDR2 are MDHEN and SYDVKM. The CDR3 contains 16 residues. The DNA of the CDR3 is TGTGCCAGCAGTTTCAACGGACAGGGGATCACCGGGGAGCTGTTTTTT. Protein sequence: CASSFNGQGITGELFF.

This clonotype showed up many times. V and J are TRBV5-1 and TRBJ2-7; D is uncertain. CDR3 size: 14 residues. Per germline, CDR1 SGHRS and CDR2 YFSETQ. The V and J ends lost 0 bases and 3 bases respectively, with 10 bases between them. Here the CDR3 reads CASSLEGGYYEQYF. The CDR3 nucleotides are TGCGCCAGCAGCTTGGAAGGCGGCTACTACGAGCAGTACTTC.

This clonotype came up many times. V and J are TRBV20-1 and TRBJ2-7, with 9 bases lining up with TRBD1. The CDR3 consists of 14 residues. J was trimmed by 2 bases and V by 3 bases; bases with no gene match: 5. Germline V gene data show CDR1 as DFQATT and CDR2 as SNEGSKA (reference sequence). CDR3 in amino acids: CSARGQGNPYEQYF. CDR3 bases: TGCAGTGCTAGGGGACAGGGTAATCCCTACGAGCAGTACTTC.

For this clonotype: This may be a read error: a much more frequent sequence differs by one nucleotide. V gene TRBV3-1 combines with J gene TRBJ1-2; D not certain. Trimming removed 1 base at V and 4 bases at J, with 10 bases between. This CDR3 spans 14 amino acids. CDR1 is LGHDT, CDR2 YNNKEL, per germline (reference sequence). DNA of the CDR3: TGTGCCAGCAGCCAAGGGGTCTCAAGCTATGGCTACACCTTC. The encoded protein is CASSQGVSSYGYTF.

Ten or more counts support this clonotype. The V gene is TRBV29-1, the J gene TRBJ2-1; TRBD1 might be the D (5 bases). The CDR3 extends over 12 amino acids. CDR1 is SQVTM, CDR2 ANQGSEA, per germline. V lost 7 bases, J lost 4 bases, and 11 bases lay in between. In DNA, the CDR3 is TGCAGCGCACAAACAGGTTACAATGAGCAGTTCTTC. Translation gives CSAQTGYNEQFF.

This clonotype occurred many times. The V and J genes are TRBV6-5 and TRBJ2-5; TRBD1 or TRBD2 may be the D gene (5 bases each). Germline loops: CDR1 MNHEY, CDR2 SVGAGI. This CDR3 comprises 14 residues. Trimming removed 2 bases from V and 4 bases from J, with 11 bases in between. The CDR3 loop reads CASSYGTGRETQYF. For the CDR3, the DNA is TGTGCCAGCAGTTACGGGACGGGACGAGAGACCCAGTACTTC.

J is TRBJ2-7 and V is TRBV6-1, with D tentatively TRBD1 or TRBD2 (5 bases each). The V gene's germline CDR1 is MNHNS and CDR2 SASEGT. With 1 base removed from V and 6 bases from J, the gap between germline ends came to 7 bases. CDR3 length: 12 amino acids. CDR3 loop: CASSEVGGEQYF. CDR3 bases: TGTGCCAGCAGTGAAGTTGGGGGCGAGCAGTACTTC.